Below, 26 T cell receptor beta chains from the same sample are listed, as sequenced in a study of blood T cell repertoires in COVID-19. The protocol was immunoSEQ multiplex PCR, while the TCRdb copy is restricted to in-frame clones and leaves out a portion. The sample carries 140,000 or so clones, around 89% recorded once. Specimen: peripheral blood. The receptors derive from a human donor with COVID-19, enrolled during active disease. The donor label of this sample is uncertain.

This clone occurred once. This chain uses TRBV6-1 with TRBJ1-2; 10 positions agree with TRBD1. The CDR3 consists of 17 residues. V lost 3 bases and J lost 1; bases outside the gene matches: 8. Germline V gene data show CDR1 as MNHNS and CDR2 as SASEGT. The CDR3: CASSDLGQGRYNYGYTF. DNA of the CDR3: TGTGCCAGCAGTGATTTGGGACAGGGGCGTTATAACTATGGCTACACCTTC.

This chain links TRBV12-2 with TRBJ2-7; TRBD1 was called by the table and not checked on the DNA. TRBV12-2 represents a pseudogene. This CDR3 has 19 residues. CDR3 protein: CASRPRGPGQGTPHGEQYF. CDR3 sequence (DNA): TGTGCAAGTCGACCAAGGGGACCGGGACAGGGCACTCCACATGGCGAGCAGTACTTC.

This clone was detected a few times. The genes are TRBV7-8 and TRBJ2-7; 7 nucleotides match TRBD2. Germline loops: CDR1 SGHVS, CDR2 FQNEAQ. There are 14 residues in the CDR3. The ends lost 2 bases at V and 2 bases at J; junction bases unmatched: 3. The CDR3 DNA sequence: TGTGCCAGCAGCTTAACTAGCGAGGCCTACGAGCAGTACTTC. Its translation: CASSLTSEAYEQYF.

The chain uses TRBV5-1 and TRBJ1-2, with TRBD1 matching 7 bases. V shed 3 bases, J shed 2 bases, and the junction held 4 bases outside the gene matches. This CDR3 has 14 amino acids. CDR1 and CDR2 from the germline V gene are SGHRS and YFSETQ. CDR3 sequence reads: CASSSGQENYGYTF. CDR3 nucleotides: TGCGCCAGCAGCTCTGGACAGGAAAACTATGGCTACACCTTC.

This clone occurred a few times. The chain recombines TRBV29-1 with TRBJ1-6; 8 positions match TRBD1. The CDR3 covers 15 residues. The germline V gene encodes CDR1 SQVTM and CDR2 ANQGSEA. After removal of 6 bases from V and 6 bases from J, the junction contained 10 bases not matched to a gene. DNA for the CDR3: TGCAGCGTGGGCAGGGGGCCTTGCCTTAATTCACCCCTCCACTTT. Its protein product is CSVGRGPCLNSPLHF. The full variable domain, rest sourced from reference TRBV29-1 and TRBJ1-6, is SAVISQKPSRDICQRGTSLTIQCQVDSQVTMMFWYRQQPGQSLTLIATANQGSEATYESGFVIDKFPISRPNLTFSTLTVSNMSPEDSSIYLCSVGRGPCLNSPLHFGNGTRLTVT.

The chain carries TRBV5-1 and TRBJ1-5, with 10 bases matching TRBD1. Germline-derived CDR1 and CDR2 are SGHRS and YFSETQ. V was clipped by 3 bases and J by 6 bases; unmatched bases: 6. CDR3 size: 15 residues. CDR3 DNA sequence: TGCGCCAGCAGCTACCTCGGACAGGGGGGTCAGCCCCAGCATTTT. Protein sequence: CASSYLGQGGQPQHF.

This clone appeared once. This chain joins TRBV18 and TRBJ2-5; 9 bases map to TRBD1. Germline V gene lookup returns CDR1 KGHSH and CDR2 LQKENI. The CDR3 has 17 amino acids. V dropped 2 bases and J dropped 1; count of bases not matched to a gene: 8. The CDR3 region has the DNA TGTGCCAGCTCACCAACAATACGGGACAGGGTCCAAGAGACCCAGTACTTC. It translates to CASSPTIRDRVQETQYF.

J is TRBJ2-7 and V is TRBV11-1; D remains unclear. The ends were cut back, 3 bases at V and 2 bases at J, with 17 bases in the middle. This CDR3 has 16 residues. Germline V CDR1 and CDR2: SGHAT, FQDESV (reference sequence). CDR3 loop: CASSLMNQVLPYEQYF. CDR3 DNA: TGTGCCAGCAGCTTGATGAACCAGGTCCTCCCCTACGAGCAGTACTTC. The variable domain in full, with the rest retrieved from reference TRBV11-1 and TRBJ2-7, is EAEVAQSPRYKITEKSQAVAFWCDPISGHATLYWYRQILGQGPELLVQFQDESVVDDSQLPKDRFSAERLKGVDSTLKIQPAELGDSAMYLCASSLMNQVLPYEQYFGPGTRLTVT.

V gene TRBV18 combines with J gene TRBJ2-2, with D perhaps TRBD1 (6 bases). This CDR3 spans 15 amino acids. Per germline, CDR1 KGHSH and CDR2 LQKENI. Trimming removed 3 bases from V and 0 bases from J, with 8 bases in between. CDR3 bases: TGTGCCAGCTCACCGCAGGGGCCGAACACCGGGGAGCTGTTTTTT. The encoded protein is CASSPQGPNTGELFF.

J is TRBJ2-7 and V is TRBV11-3, with 11 bases fitting TRBD2. CDR3 length: 18 amino acids. Germline trimming cut 1 base from V and 0 bases from J; bases unmatched to any gene: 8. Looked up from germline, CDR1 is SGHNT and CDR2 is YENEEA. CDR3 in DNA: TGTGCCAGCAGCTTAGGGCCTAGCGGGAGGACCACCTCCTACGAGCAGTACTTC. Its translation: CASSLGPSGRTTSYEQYF.

This chain uses TRBV29-1 with TRBJ1-1; TRBD1 matches at 11 bases. This CDR3 has 12 amino acids. Germline CDR1 and CDR2: SQVTM and ANQGSEA. V dropped 7 bases and J dropped 4; count of bases not matched to a gene: 2. The CDR3 here is CSGGTGGTEAFF. The CDR3 region has the DNA TGCAGCGGGGGGACAGGGGGCACTGAAGCTTTCTTT.

The count of this clone is one. This chain joins TRBV7-9 and TRBJ2-3, with a possible D match to TRBD2 (6 bases). Germline loops: CDR1 SEHNR, CDR2 FQNEAQ (reference sequence). The CDR3 has 16 residues. The ends were cut back, 4 bases at V and 2 bases at J, with 16 bases in the middle. CDR3 bases: TGTGCCAGCAGCTCTGAGGCGCGGGGTCCCACAGATACGCAGTATTTT. The encoded protein is CASSSEARGPTDTQYF.

This clone was seen only once. This chain joins TRBV9 and TRBJ1-1; D is ambiguous. Germline V gene lookup returns CDR1 SGDLS and CDR2 YYNGEE. This CDR3 contains 14 residues. V lost 4 bases, J lost 5 bases, and 15 bases lay in between. The CDR3 protein is CASSPLSSFTEAFF. The CDR3 DNA reads as TGTGCCAGCAGCCCCCTCAGTAGCTTTACTGAAGCTTTCTTT.

The chain links TRBV11-1 to TRBJ2-5; TRBD1 matches 7 bases. This CDR3 is 15 amino acids long. Germline values: CDR1 SGHAT, CDR2 FQDESV (reference sequence). Unmatched junction bases numbered 5, after V lost 2 bases and J lost 2 bases. This CDR3 is CASSLTGRGQETQYF. In DNA, the CDR3 is TGTGCCAGCAGCTTAACGGGCAGGGGGCAAGAGACCCAGTACTTC.

V gene TRBV11-2 combines with J gene TRBJ2-7; D gene ambiguous. The ends were cut back, 5 bases at V and 3 bases at J, with 14 bases in the middle. The germline V gene encodes CDR1 SGHAT and CDR2 FQNNGV. The CDR3 is made up of 14 amino acids. CDR3 protein: CASSPPDKSYEQYF. DNA for the CDR3: TGTGCCAGCAGCCCCCCTGACAAGAGCTACGAGCAGTACTTC. Full variable domain (rest looked up from reference TRBV11-2 and TRBJ2-7): EAGVAQSPRYKIIEKRQSVAFWCNPISGHATLYWYQQILGQGPKLLIQFQNNGVVDDSQLPKDRFSAERLKGVDSTLKIQPAKLEDSAVYLCASSPPDKSYEQYFGPGTRLTVT.

This clone was picked up a small number of times. This sequence joins TRBV10-3 and TRBJ2-7, with a tentative D call TRBD2 (6 bases). This CDR3 is 15 amino acids long. V dropped 4 bases and J dropped 2 bases, with 15 bases sitting between them. Germline V gene lookup returns CDR1 ENHRY and CDR2 SYGVKD. In DNA form, the CDR3 reads TGTGCCATCAGTGTTCAACCAGGCGGGGCCTACGAGCAGTACTTC. Its translation: CAISVQPGGAYEQYF.

This chain uses TRBV12-5 with TRBJ1-6; the D gene is possibly TRBD1 (6 bases). The CDR3 spans 13 residues. Germline loops: CDR1 LGHNT, CDR2 FRNRAP. V shed 2 bases and J shed 10 bases, with 9 bases lying between them. The CDR3 coding sequence is TGTGCTAGTGGTTTGTACAGGGCCTCACCCCTCCACTTT. Protein product: CASGLYRASPLHF.

The V gene is TRBV6-5, the J gene TRBJ1-1; TRBD1 aligns across 9 bases. V shed 6 bases and J 4 bases; nucleotides not matched to a gene: 3. The germline gives CDR1 MNHEY, CDR2 SVGAGI. This CDR3 has 13 residues. CDR3 protein: CASSAQGATEAFF. The CDR3 coding sequence is TGTGCCAGCAGCGCACAGGGGGCCACTGAAGCTTTCTTT.

This sequence joins TRBV3-1 (or the pseudogene TRBV3-2) and TRBJ1-2, with D possibly TRBD1 on 6 matching bases. The germline CDR1 and CDR2 sequences are LGHDT and YNNKEL (reference sequence). This CDR3 region has 14 residues. V lost 6 bases and J 7 bases, leaving 18 bases between the germline ends. The CDR3 nucleotides are TGTGCCAGCAGTCATACCACGGGGGGCCTTGGCTACACCTTC. As protein: CASSHTTGGLGYTF.

The chain is built from TRBV3-1 (or the pseudogene TRBV3-2) and TRBJ2-2, with 14 nucleotides matching TRBD2. Germline CDR1 reads LGHDT; CDR2 reads YNNKEL (reference sequence). V lost 4 bases, J lost 3 bases, and 1 base stayed unmatched. The CDR3 is 16 amino acids. CDR3 DNA sequence: TGTGCCAGCAGCCTGGGACTAGCGGGGGACACCGGGGAGCTGTTTTTT. Translation: CASSLGLAGDTGELFF.

The chain combines TRBV28 with TRBJ1-1, with 7 positions matching TRBD1. Germline CDR1 reads MDHEN; CDR2 reads SYDVKM. This CDR3 is built from 15 residues. V shed 6 bases and J 0 bases; nucleotides not matched to a gene: 7. The CDR3 sequence: CASRTGTALNTEAFF. Written as DNA, the CDR3 is TGTGCCAGCAGAACCGGGACAGCCTTGAACACTGAAGCTTTCTTT.

The chain is built from TRBV7-9 and TRBJ2-2; possible D gene TRBD2, 5 bases. Germline V lookup: CDR1 SEHNR, CDR2 FQNEAQ (reference sequence). Trimming cost V 8 bases and J 4 bases, with 8 bases left between them. This CDR3 is 12 amino acids long. CDR3 nucleotide sequence: TGTGCCAGCTCGGGATTCACCGGGGAGCTGTTTTTT. This gives the protein CASSGFTGELFF.

Here the CDR3 reads CSAIEREAVFQYF. CDR3 DNA sequence: TGCAGTGCTATTGAGCGGGAGGCGGTTTTCCAGTACTTC. The rearrangement uses TRBV20-1 and TRBJ2-7, with TRBD2 matching over 9 bases. The germline V gene has CDR1 DFQATT and CDR2 SNEGSKA (reference sequence). Trimming took 4 bases from V and 10 from J; bases not matched to a gene: 11. The CDR3 spans 13 residues.

The gene calls are TRBV9 and TRBJ2-2; a possible D gene is TRBD2 (6 bases). This CDR3 spans 16 amino acids. Germline V gene sequence: CDR1 SGDLS, CDR2 YYNGEE. With 4 bases removed from V and 1 base from J, the gap between germline ends came to 14 bases. CDR3 DNA: TGTGCCAGCAGCCACCGCCCCGGGGGGAACACCGGGGAGCTGTTTTTT. Protein product: CASSHRPGGNTGELFF.

The chain links TRBV27 to TRBJ2-7; tentatively, D is TRBD1 (8 bases). Trimming pared 2 bases from V and 1 base from J, leaving 15 bases between. This CDR3 contains 16 residues. The germline V gene encodes CDR1 MNHEY and CDR2 SMNVEV (reference sequence). In nucleotides, the CDR3 is TGTGCCAGCAGTTTAGGACAGGGAGGGGGATCCTACGAGCAGTACTTC. It codes for CASSLGQGGGSYEQYF.

V is TRBV19 and J is TRBJ2-6; possibly TRBD1 for D (5 bases). The germline V and J ends were trimmed by 5 bases and 0 bases, with 8 bases remaining between them. This CDR3 region has 15 residues. Germline CDR1 reads LNHDA; CDR2 reads SQIVND (reference sequence). The CDR3 reads CASSPDSSGANVLTF. CDR3 sequence (DNA): TGTGCCAGTAGTCCTGACAGCTCTGGGGCCAACGTCCTGACTTTC.